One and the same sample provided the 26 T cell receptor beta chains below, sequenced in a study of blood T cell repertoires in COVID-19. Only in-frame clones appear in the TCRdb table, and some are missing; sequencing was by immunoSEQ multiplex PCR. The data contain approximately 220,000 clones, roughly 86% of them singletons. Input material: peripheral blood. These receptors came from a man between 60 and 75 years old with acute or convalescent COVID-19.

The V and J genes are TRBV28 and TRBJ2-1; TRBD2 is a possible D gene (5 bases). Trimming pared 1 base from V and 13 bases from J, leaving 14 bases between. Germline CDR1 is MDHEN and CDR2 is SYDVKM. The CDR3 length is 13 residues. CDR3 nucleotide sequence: TGTGCCAGCAGTTTATTGGCTAGCCGTGACCAGTTCTTC. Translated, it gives CASSLLASRDQFF.

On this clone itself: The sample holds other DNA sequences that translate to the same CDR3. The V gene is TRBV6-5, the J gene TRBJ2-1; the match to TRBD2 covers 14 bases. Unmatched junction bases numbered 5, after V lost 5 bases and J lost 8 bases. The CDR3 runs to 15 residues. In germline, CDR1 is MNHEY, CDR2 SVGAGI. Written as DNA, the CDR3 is TGTGCCAGCAGTAAGACTAGCGGGGGGGCCTATGAGCAGTTCTTC. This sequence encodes CASSKTSGGAYEQFF.

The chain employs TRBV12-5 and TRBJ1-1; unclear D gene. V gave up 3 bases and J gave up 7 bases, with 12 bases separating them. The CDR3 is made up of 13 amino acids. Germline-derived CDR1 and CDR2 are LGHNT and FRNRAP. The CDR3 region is CASGLTGRGEAFF. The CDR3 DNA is TGTGCTAGTGGTTTAACCGGACGGGGTGAAGCTTTCTTT.

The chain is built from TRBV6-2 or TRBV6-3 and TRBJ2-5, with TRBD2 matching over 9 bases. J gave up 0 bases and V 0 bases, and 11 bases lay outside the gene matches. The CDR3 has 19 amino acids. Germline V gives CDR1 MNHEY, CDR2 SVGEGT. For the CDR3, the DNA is TGTGCCAGCAGTTACTCGGACCCGCCGGGCGGGGGGGACCAAGAGACCCAGTACTTC. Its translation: CASSYSDPPGGGDQETQYF.

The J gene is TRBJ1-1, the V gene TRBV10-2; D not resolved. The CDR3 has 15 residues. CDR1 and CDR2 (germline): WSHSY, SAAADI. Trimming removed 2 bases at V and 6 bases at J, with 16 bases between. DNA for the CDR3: TGCGCCAGCAGTGAGGGGAGGGCGGCCCCTCCTGAAGCTTTCTTT. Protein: CASSEGRAAPPEAFF.

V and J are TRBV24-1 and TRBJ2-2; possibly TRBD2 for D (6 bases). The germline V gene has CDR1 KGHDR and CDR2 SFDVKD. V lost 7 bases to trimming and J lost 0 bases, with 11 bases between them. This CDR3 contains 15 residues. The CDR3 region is CATSTGTANTGELFF. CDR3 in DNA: TGTGCCACCAGCACCGGGACTGCGAACACCGGGGAGCTGTTTTTT.

The CDR3 reads CASSYGPGLGGYTF. For the CDR3, the DNA is TGTGCCAGCAGTTACGGTCCGGGGTTGGGTGGCTACACCTTC. This chain uses TRBV6-5 with TRBJ1-2; the D is unclear. This CDR3 spans 14 amino acids. Germline V CDR1 and CDR2: MNHEY, SVGAGI. The germline V and J ends were trimmed by 2 bases and 7 bases, with 14 bases remaining between them.

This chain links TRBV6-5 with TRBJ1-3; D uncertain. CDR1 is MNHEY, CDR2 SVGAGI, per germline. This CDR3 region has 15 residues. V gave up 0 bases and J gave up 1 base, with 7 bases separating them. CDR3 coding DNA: TGTGCCAGCAGTTACTCCGGGTGGTCTGGAAACACCATATATTTT. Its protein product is CASSYSGWSGNTIYF.

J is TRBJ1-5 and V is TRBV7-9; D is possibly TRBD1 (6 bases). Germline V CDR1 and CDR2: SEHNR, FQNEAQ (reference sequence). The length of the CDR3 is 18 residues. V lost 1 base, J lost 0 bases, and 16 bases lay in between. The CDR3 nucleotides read TGTGCCAGCAGCTTAGGCCGGGACAACATTAATAGCAATCAGCCCCAGCATTTT. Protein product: CASSLGRDNINSNQPQHF. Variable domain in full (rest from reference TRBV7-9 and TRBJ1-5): DTGVSQNPRHKITKRGQNVTFRCDPISEHNRLYWYRQTLGQGPEFLTYFQNEAQLEKSRLLSDRFSAERPKGSFSTLEIQRTEQGDSAMYLCASSLGRDNINSNQPQHFGDGTRLSIL.

In nucleotides, the CDR3 is TGTGCCAGCAGTTGGGCAGGGGGATCGAGCAATCAGCCCCAGCATTTT. This sequence encodes CASSWAGGSSNQPQHF. The chain uses TRBV28 and TRBJ1-5, with 7 positions matching TRBD1. Germline loops: CDR1 MDHEN, CDR2 SYDVKM. The V and J ends lost 4 bases and 1 base, in that order; junction bases with no gene match: 7. The CDR3 is 16 residues long. The full variable domain, in which reference TRBV28 and TRBJ1-5 provide the parts outside the CDR3, is DVKVTQSSRYLVKRTGEKVFLECVQDMDHENMFWYRQDPGLGLRLIYFSYDVKMKEKGDIPEGYSVSREKKERFSLILESASTNQTSMYLCASSWAGGSSNQPQHFGDGTRLSIL.

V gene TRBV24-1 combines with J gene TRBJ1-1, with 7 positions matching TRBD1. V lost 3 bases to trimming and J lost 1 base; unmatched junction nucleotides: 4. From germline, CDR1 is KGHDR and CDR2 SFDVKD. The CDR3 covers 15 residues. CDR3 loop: CATSDPGQPNTEAFF. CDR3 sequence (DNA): TGTGCCACCAGTGATCCGGGACAGCCGAACACTGAAGCTTTCTTT.

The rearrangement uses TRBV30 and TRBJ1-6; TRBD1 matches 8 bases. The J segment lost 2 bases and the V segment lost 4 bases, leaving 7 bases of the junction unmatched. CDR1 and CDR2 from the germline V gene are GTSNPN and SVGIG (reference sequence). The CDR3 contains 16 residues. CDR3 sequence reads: CAWNNRGNPYNSPLHF. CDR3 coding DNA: TGTGCCTGGAACAACAGGGGGAACCCCTATAATTCACCCCTCCACTTT. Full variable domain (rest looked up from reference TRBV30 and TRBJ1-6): SQTIHQWPATLVQPVGSPLSLECTVEGTSNPNLYWYRQAAGRGLQLLFYSVGIGQISSEVPQNLSASRPQDRQFILSSKKLLLSDSGFYLCAWNNRGNPYNSPLHFGNGTRLTVT.

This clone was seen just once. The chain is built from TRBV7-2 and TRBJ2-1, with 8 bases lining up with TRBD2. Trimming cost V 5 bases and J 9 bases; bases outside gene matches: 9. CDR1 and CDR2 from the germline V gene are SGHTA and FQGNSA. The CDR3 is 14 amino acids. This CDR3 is CASSPREGRGEQFF. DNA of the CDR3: TGTGCCAGCAGCCCCCGGGAGGGCAGGGGTGAGCAGTTCTTC. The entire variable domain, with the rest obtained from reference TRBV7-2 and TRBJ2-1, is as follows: GAGVSQSPSNKVTEKGKDVELRCDPISGHTALYWYRQSLGQGLEFLIYFQGNSAPDKSGLPSDRFSAERTGGSVSTLTIQRTQQEDSAVYLCASSPREGRGEQFFGPGTRLTVL.

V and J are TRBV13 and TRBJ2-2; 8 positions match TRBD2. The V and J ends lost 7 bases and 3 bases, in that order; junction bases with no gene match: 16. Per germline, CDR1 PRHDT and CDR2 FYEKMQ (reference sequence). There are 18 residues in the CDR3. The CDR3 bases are TGTGCCAGCACCGAACTCGGGGATTGGGGACTAGACACCGGGGAGCTGTTTTTT. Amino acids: CASTELGDWGLDTGELFF.

Here the CDR3 DNA reads TGTGCCAGTAGTATAAGGGCGCTGGGGACAGATAATTCACCCCTCCACTTT. Translated, it gives CASSIRALGTDNSPLHF. This sequence joins TRBV19 and TRBJ1-6; TRBD1 agrees at 7 bases. With V trimmed by 2 bases and J by 5 bases, 9 bases remained unmatched. Germline CDR1 LNHDA, CDR2 SQIVND (reference sequence). This CDR3 comprises 17 residues.

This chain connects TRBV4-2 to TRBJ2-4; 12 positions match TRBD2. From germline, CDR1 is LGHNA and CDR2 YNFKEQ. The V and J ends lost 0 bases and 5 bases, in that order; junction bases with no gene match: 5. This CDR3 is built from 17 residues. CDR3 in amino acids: CASSQDYRTSGENIQYF. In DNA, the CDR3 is TGTGCCAGCAGCCAAGATTACCGGACTAGCGGGGAAAACATTCAGTACTTC.

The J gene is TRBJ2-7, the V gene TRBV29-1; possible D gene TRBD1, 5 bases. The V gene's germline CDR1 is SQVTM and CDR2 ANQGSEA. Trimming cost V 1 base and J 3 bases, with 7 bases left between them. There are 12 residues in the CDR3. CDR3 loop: CSVEGGHYEQYF. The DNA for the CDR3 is TGCAGCGTTGAAGGCGGACACTACGAGCAGTACTTC.

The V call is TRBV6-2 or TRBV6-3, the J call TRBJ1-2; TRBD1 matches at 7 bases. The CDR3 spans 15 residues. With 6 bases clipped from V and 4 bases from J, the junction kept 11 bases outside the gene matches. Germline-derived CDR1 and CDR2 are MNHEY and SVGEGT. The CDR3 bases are TGTGCCAGCAGCCGAAGATTGACAGGGTTCTATGGCTACACCTTC. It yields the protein CASSRRLTGFYGYTF.

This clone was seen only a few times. CDR3 bases: TGTGCCAGCAGCGCTGACAGGGGCAATCAGCCCCAGCATTTT. Translated: CASSADRGNQPQHF. V and J are TRBV2 and TRBJ1-5; 7 bases map to TRBD1. Germline loops: CDR1 SNHLY, CDR2 FYNNEI. J gave up 2 bases and V 6 bases, and 4 bases lay outside the gene matches. This CDR3 contains 14 residues. The full variable domain, its missing parts supplied by reference TRBV2 and TRBJ1-5, is EPEVTQTPSHQVTQMGQEVILRCVPISNHLYFYWYRQILGQKVEFLVSFYNNEISEKSEIFDDQFSVERPDGSNFTLKIRSTKLEDSAMYFCASSADRGNQPQHFGDGTRLSIL.

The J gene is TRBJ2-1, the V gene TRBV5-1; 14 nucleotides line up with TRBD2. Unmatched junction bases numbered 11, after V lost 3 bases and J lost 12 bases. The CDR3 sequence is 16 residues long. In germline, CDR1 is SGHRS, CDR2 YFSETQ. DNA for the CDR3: TGCGCCAGCAGCTCCAGGACTAGCGGGGGGCTCTCGTGGCAGTTCTTC. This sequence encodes CASSSRTSGGLSWQFF.

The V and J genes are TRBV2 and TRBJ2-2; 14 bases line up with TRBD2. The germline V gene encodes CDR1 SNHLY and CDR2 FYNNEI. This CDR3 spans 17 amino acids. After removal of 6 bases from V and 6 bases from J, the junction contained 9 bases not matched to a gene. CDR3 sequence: CASRGLAGGQFAGELFF. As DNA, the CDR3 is TGTGCCAGCAGAGGACTAGCGGGGGGCCAGTTCGCCGGGGAGCTGTTTTTT.

CDR3 sequence: CASSVEGVGPEAFF. The CDR3 DNA is TGTGCCAGCAGCGTAGAGGGGGTTGGGCCTGAAGCTTTCTTT. V and J are TRBV9 and TRBJ1-1, with D possibly matching TRBD1 (6 bases). Germline-derived CDR1 and CDR2 are SGDLS and YYNGEE. The CDR3 contains 14 residues. V lost 0 bases to trimming and J lost 6 bases, with 12 bases between them.

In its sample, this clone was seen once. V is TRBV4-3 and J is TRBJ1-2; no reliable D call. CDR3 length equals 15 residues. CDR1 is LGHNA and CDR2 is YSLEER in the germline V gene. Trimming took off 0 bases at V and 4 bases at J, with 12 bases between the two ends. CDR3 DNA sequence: TGCGCCAGCAGCCAAGAGGCGGCGAGCCCCTATGGCTACACCTTC. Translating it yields CASSQEAASPYGYTF.

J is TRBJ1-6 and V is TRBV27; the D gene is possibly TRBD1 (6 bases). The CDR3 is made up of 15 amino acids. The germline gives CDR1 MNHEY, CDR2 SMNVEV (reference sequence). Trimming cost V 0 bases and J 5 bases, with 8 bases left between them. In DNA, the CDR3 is TGTGCCAGCAGTTTATCGGACAGACATAATTCACCCCTCCACTTT. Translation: CASSLSDRHNSPLHF.

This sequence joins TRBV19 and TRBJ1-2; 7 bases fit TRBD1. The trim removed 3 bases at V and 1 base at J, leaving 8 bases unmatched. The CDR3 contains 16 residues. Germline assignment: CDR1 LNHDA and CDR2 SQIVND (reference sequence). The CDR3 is CASSIVRRGNNYGYTF. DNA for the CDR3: TGTGCCAGTAGTATCGTCCGCAGGGGGAATAACTATGGCTACACCTTC. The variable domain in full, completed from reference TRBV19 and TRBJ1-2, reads DGGITQSPKYLFRKEGQNVTLSCEQNLNHDAMYWYRQDPGQGLRLIYYSQIVNDFQKGDIAEGYSVSREKKESFPLTVTSAQKNPTAFYLCASSIVRRGNNYGYTFGSGTRLTVV.

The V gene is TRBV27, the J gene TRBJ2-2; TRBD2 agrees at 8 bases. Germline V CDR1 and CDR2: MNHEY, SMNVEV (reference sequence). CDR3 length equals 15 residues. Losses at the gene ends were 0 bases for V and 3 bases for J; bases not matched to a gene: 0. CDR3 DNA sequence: TGTGCCAGCAGTTTATCCGGGAGGGACACCGGGGAGCTGTTTTTT. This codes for CASSLSGRDTGELFF.